The entry below gives a single T cell receptor (beta chain) sequence along with its context. The sample belongs to a study of blood T cell repertoires in COVID-19. Study details: PBMCs, B-cell-depleted T cells, or T cells were the source of the cDNA or gDNA that made up the material.

Per the authors' pipeline: Using reference gene primer amplification, nucleated cell counts were estimated. Data came from immunoSEQ multiplex PCR; TCRdb stores just in-frame clones and leaves some out. V and J calls and clone size are given by that table; D and trimming were obtained from the DNA. The sample shows 150,000 to 200,000 clones, 70% to 90% of them seen only once. This CDR3 comprises 15 residues. Germline CDR1 SGHAT, CDR2 FQDESV (reference sequence). Losses at the gene ends were 1 base for V and 7 bases for J; bases not matched to a gene: 7. Sequenced: peripheral blood. The sequence was collected from a human donor with active or convalescent COVID-19. The donor label of this sample is uncertain. This chain links TRBV11-1 with TRBJ2-3, with TRBD2 matching 8 bases. The CDR3 region has the DNA TGTGCCAGCAGCTTAGTAGTCGAGCGGGGGAATACGCAGTATTTT. It is translated as CASSLVVERGNTQYF.